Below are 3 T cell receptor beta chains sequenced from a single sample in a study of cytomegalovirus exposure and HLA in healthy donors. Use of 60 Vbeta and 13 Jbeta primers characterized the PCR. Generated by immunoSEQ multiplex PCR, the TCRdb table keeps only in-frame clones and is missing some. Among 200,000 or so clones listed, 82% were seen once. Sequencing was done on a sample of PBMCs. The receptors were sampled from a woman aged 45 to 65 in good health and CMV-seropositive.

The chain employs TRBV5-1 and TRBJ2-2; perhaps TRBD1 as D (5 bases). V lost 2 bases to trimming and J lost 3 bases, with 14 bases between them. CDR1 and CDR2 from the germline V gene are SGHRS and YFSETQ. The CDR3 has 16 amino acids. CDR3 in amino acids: CASSFPQGPHTGELFF. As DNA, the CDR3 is TGCGCCAGCAGCTTTCCCCAGGGCCCGCACACCGGGGAGCTGTTTTTT.

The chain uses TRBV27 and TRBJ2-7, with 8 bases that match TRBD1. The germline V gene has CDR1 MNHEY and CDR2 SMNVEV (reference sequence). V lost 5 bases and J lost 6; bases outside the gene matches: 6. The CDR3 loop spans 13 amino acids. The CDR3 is CASSLGGQAEQYF. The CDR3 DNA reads TGTGCCAGCAGTCTCGGGGGACAGGCCGAGCAGTACTTC.

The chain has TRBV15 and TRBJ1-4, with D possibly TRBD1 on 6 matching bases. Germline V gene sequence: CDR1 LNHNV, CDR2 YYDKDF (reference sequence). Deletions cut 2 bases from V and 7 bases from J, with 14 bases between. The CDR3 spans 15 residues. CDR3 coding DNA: TGTGCCACCAGCAGAAGACAGGCCTCCCCTGAAAAACTGTTTTTT. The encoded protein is CATSRRQASPEKLFF.